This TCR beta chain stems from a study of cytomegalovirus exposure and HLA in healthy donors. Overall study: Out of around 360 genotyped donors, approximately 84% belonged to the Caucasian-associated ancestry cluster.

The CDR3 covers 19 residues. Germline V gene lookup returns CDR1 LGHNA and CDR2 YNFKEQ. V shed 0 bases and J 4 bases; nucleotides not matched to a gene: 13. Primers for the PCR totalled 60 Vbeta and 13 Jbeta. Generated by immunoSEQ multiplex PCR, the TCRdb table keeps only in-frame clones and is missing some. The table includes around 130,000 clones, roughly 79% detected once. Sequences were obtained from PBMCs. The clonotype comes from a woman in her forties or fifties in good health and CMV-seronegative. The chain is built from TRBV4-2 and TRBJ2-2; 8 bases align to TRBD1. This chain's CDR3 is CASSQDQGAGPTGTGELFF. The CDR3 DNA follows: TGTGCCAGCAGCCAAGATCAGGGGGCCGGCCCGACGGGCACCGGGGAGCTGTTTTTT.